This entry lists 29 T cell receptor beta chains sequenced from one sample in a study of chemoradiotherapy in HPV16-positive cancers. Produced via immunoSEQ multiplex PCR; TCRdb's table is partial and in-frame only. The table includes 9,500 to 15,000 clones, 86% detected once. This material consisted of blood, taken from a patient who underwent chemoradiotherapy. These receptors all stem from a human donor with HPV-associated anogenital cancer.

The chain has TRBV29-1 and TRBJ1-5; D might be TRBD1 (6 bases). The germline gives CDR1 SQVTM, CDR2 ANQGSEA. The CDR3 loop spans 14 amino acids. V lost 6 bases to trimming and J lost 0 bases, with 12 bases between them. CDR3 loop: CSVRGADSNQPQHF. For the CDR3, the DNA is TGCAGCGTCCGGGGGGCAGATAGCAATCAGCCCCAGCATTTT.

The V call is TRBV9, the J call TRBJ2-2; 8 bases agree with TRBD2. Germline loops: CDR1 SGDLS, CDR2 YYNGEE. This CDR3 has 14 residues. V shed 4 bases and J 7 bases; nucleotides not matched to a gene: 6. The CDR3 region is CASSPAAGGGELFF. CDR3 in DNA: TGTGCCAGCAGCCCCGCGGCGGGGGGCGGGGAGCTGTTTTTT.

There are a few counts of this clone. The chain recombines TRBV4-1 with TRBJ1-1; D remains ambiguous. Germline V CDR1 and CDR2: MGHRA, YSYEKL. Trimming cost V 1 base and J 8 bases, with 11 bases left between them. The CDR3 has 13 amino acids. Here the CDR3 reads CASSQVEWFEAFF. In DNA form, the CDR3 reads TGCGCCAGCAGCCAAGTTGAGTGGTTCGAAGCTTTCTTT.

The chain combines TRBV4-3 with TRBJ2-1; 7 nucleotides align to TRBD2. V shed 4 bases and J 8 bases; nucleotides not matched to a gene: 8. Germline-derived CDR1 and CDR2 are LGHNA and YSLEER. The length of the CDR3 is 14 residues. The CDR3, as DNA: TGCGCCAGCAGCCTTCGGGGGGAGCGGGATGAGCAGTTCTTC. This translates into CASSLRGERDEQFF.

The DNA for the CDR3 is TGTGCCAGCAGCTTTGGGCGGATCTACGAGCAGTACTTC. Amino acids: CASSFGRIYEQYF. V and J are TRBV11-1 and TRBJ2-7; no definite D call. Germline CDR1 and CDR2: SGHAT and FQDESV (reference sequence). V was clipped by 3 bases and J by 3 bases, with 9 bases between them. There are 13 residues in the CDR3.

The CDR3 region is CASSQGPTQYF. CDR3 bases: TGCGCCAGCAGCCAGGGACCTACGCAGTATTTT. This rearrangement joins TRBV4-3 to TRBJ2-3; D may match TRBD1 or TRBD2 (5 bases each). This CDR3 region has 11 residues. Germline assignment: CDR1 LGHNA and CDR2 YSLEER. Trimming left V 3 bases short and J 8 bases short, with 6 bases between.

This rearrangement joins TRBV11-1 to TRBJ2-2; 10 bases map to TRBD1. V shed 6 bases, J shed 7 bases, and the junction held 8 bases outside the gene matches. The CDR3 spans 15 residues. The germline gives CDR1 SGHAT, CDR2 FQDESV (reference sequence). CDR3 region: CASRHRQGALGELFF. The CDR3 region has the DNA TGTGCCAGCAGACACCGACAGGGGGCCCTCGGGGAGCTGTTTTTT.

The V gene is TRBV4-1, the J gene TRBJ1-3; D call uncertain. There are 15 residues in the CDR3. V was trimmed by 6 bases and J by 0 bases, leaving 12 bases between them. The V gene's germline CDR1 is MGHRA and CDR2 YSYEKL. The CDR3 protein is CASSPGLVSGNTIYF. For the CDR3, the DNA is TGCGCCAGCAGTCCCGGTCTCGTCTCTGGAAACACCATATATTTT.

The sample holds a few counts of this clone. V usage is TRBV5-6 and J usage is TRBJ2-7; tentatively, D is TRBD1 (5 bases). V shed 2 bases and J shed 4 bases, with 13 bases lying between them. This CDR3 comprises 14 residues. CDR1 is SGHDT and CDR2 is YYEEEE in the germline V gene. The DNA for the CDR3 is TGTGCCAGCAGCTTTGGGCAGGGAAGATACGAGCAGTACTTC. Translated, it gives CASSFGQGRYEQYF.

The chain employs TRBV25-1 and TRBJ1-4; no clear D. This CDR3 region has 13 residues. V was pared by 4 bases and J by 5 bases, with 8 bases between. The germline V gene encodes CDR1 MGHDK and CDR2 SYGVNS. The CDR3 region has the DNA TGTGCCAGCAGTGCTTCCCCGAATGAAAAACTGTTTTTT. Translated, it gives CASSASPNEKLFF.

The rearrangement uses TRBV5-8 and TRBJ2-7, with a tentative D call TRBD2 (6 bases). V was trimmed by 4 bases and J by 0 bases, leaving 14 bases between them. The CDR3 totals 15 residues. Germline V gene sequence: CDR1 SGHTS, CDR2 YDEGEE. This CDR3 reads CASSRDGGTSYEQYF. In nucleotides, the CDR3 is TGTGCCAGCAGCCGGGACGGAGGGACCTCCTACGAGCAGTACTTC.

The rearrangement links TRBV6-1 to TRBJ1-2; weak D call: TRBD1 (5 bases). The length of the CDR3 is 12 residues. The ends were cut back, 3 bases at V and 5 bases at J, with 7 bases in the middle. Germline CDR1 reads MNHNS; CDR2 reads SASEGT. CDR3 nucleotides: TGTGCCAGCAGTGACGCAGGGTATGGCTACACCTTC. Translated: CASSDAGYGYTF.

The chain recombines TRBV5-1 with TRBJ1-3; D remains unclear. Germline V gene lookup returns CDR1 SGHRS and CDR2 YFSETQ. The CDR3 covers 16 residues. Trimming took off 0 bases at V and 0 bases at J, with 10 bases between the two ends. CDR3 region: CASSLAAGRSGNTIYF. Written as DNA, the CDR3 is TGCGCCAGCAGCTTGGCCGCAGGTCGCTCTGGAAACACCATATATTTT.

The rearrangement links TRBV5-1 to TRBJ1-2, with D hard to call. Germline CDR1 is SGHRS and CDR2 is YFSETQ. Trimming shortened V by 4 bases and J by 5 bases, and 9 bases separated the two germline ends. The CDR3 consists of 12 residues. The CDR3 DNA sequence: TGCGCCAGCAGCCCCGATCGGTATGGCTACACCTTC. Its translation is CASSPDRYGYTF. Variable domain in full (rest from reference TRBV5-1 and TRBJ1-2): KAGVTQTPRYLIKTRGQQVTLSCSPISGHRSVSWYQQTPGQGLQFLFEYFSETQRNKGNFPGRFSGRQFSNSRSEMNVSTLELGDSALYLCASSPDRYGYTFGSGTRLTVV.

The CDR3 coding sequence is TGTGCCAGCTCACCGGCGGGCGGGGGGAATGAGCAGTTCTTC. It translates to CASSPAGGGNEQFF. The chain employs TRBV18 and TRBJ2-1; 8 nucleotides agree with TRBD2. This CDR3 is 14 amino acids long. Germline CDR1 is KGHSH and CDR2 is LQKENI. With V trimmed by 3 bases and J by 7 bases, 5 bases remained unmatched.

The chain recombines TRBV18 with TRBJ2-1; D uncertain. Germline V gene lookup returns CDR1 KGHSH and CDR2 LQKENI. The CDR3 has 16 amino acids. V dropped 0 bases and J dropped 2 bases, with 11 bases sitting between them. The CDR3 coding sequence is TGTGCCAGCTCACCACCCCAGAGTCTTCCCTACAATGAGCAGTTCTTC. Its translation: CASSPPQSLPYNEQFF.

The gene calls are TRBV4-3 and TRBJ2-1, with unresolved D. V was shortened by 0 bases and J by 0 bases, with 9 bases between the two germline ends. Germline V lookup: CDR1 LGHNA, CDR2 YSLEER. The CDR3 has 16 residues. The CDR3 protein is CASSQDLGASYNEQFF. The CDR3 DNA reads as TGCGCCAGCAGCCAAGATCTCGGAGCCTCCTACAATGAGCAGTTCTTC.

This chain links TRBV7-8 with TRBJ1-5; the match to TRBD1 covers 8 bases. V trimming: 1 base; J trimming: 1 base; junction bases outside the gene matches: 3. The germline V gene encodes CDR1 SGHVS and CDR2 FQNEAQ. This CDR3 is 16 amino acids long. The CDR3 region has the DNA TGTGCCAGCAGCTTAGGAGGGACAGGAAGCAATCAGCCCCAGCATTTT. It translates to CASSLGGTGSNQPQHF. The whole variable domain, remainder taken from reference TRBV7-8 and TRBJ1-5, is GAGVSQSPRYKVAKRGQDVALRCDPISGHVSLFWYQQALGQGPEFLTYFQNEAQLDKSGLPSDRFFAERPEGSVSTLKIQRTQQEDSAVYLCASSLGGTGSNQPQHFGDGTRLSIL.

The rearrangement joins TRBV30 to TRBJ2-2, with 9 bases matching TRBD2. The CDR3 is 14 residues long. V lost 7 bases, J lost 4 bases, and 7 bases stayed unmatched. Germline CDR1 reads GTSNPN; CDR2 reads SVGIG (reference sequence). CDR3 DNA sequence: TGTGCCTCCGGTCAGCGGGGGGTCACCGGGGAGCTGTTTTTT. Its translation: CASGQRGVTGELFF.

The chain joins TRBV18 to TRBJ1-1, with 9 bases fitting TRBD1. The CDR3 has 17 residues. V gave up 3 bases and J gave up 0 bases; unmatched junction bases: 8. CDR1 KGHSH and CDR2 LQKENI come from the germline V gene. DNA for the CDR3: TGTGCCAGCTCACCCATACAGGGGGCATTGATGAACACTGAAGCTTTCTTT. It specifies CASSPIQGALMNTEAFF.

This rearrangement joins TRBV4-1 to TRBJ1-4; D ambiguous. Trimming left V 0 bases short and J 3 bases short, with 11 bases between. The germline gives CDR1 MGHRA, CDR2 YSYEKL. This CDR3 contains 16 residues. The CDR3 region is CASSQDPSLSNEKLFF. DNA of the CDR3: TGCGCCAGCAGCCAAGATCCTTCCCTCTCTAATGAAAAACTGTTTTTT.

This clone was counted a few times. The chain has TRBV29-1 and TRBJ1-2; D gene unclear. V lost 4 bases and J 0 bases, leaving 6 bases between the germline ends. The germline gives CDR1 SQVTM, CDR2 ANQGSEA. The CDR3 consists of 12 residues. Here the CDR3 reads CSVAGANYGYTF. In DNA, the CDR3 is TGCAGCGTTGCAGGAGCTAACTATGGCTACACCTTC.

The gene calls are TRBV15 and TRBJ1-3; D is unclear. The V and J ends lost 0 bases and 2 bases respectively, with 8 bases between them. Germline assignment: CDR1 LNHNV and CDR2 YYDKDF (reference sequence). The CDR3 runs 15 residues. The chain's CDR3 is CATSRDTGAGNTIYF. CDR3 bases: TGTGCCACCAGCAGAGATACCGGGGCTGGAAACACCATATATTTT. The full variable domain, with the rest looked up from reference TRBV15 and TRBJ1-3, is DAMVIQNPRYQVTQFGKPVTLSCSQTLNHNVMYWYQQKSSQAPKLLFHYYDKDFNNEADTPDNFQSRRPNTSFCFLDIRSPGLGDTAMYLCATSRDTGAGNTIYFGEGSWLTVV.

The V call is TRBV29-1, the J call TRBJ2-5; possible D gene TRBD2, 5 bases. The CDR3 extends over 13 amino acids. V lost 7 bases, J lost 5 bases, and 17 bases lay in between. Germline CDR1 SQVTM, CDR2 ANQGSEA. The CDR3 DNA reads TGCAGCGCCGACTATGGGCCCAAGGAGACCCAGTACTTC. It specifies CSADYGPKETQYF.

CDR3 protein: CASSRDASYEQYF. CDR3 in DNA: TGTGCCAGCAGCCGGGACGCCTCCTACGAGCAGTACTTC. This rearrangement joins TRBV5-4 to TRBJ2-7; D tentatively reads TRBD1 or TRBD2 (5 bases each). Germline V gene data show CDR1 as SGHNT and CDR2 as YYREEE (reference sequence). V was cut by 4 bases and J by 0 bases, with 8 bases left in between. The CDR3 is 13 amino acids.

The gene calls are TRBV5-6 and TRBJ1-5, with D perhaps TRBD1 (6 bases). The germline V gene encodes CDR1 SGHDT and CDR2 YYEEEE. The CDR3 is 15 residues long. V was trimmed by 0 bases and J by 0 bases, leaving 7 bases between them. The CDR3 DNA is TGTGCCAGCAGCTTGGGGGGACATAGCAATCAGCCCCAGCATTTT. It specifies CASSLGGHSNQPQHF. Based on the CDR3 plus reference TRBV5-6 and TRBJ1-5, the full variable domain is DAGVTQSPTHLIKTRGQQVTLRCSPKSGHDTVSWYQQALGQGPQFIFQYYEEEERQRGNFPDRFSGHQFPNYSSELNVNALLLGDSALYLCASSLGGHSNQPQHFGDGTRLSIL.

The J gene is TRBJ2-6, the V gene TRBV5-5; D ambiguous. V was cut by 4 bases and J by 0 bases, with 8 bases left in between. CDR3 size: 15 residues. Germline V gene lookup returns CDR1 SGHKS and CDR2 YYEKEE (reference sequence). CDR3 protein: CASSQTVSGANVLTF. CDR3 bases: TGTGCCAGCAGCCAAACGGTCTCTGGGGCCAACGTCCTGACTTTC.

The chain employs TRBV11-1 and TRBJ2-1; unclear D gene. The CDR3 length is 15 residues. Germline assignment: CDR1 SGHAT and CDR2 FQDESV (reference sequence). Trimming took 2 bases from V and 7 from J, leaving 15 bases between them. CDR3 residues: CASSLRRISENEQFF. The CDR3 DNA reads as TGTGCCAGCAGCTTACGAAGGATAAGCGAGAATGAGCAGTTCTTC. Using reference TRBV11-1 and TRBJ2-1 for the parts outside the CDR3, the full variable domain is EAEVAQSPRYKITEKSQAVAFWCDPISGHATLYWYRQILGQGPELLVQFQDESVVDDSQLPKDRFSAERLKGVDSTLKIQPAELGDSAMYLCASSLRRISENEQFFGPGTRLTVL.

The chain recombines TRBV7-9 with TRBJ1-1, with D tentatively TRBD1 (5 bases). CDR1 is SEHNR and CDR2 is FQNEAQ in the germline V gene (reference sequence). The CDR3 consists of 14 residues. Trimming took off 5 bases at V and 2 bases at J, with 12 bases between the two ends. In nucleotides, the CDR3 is TGTGCCAGCAGCACCCGACAGACTAACACTGAAGCTTTCTTT. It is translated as CASSTRQTNTEAFF. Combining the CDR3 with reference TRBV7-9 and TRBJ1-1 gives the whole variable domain DTGVSQNPRHKITKRGQNVTFRCDPISEHNRLYWYRQTLGQGPEFLTYFQNEAQLEKSRLLSDRFSAERPKGSFSTLEIQRTEQGDSAMYLCASSTRQTNTEAFFGQGTRLTVV.